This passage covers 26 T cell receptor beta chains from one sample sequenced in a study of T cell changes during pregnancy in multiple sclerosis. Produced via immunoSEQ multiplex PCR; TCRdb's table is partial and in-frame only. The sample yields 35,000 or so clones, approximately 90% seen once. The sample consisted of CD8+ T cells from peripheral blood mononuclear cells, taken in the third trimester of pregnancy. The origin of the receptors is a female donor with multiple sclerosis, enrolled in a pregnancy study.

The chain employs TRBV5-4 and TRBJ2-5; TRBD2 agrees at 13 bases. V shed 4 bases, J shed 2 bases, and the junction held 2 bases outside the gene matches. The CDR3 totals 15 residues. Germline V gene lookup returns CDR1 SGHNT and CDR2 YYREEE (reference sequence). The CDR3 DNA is TGTGCCAGCAGCCCGGGACTAGCGGGGCAAGAGACCCAGTACTTC. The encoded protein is CASSPGLAGQETQYF.

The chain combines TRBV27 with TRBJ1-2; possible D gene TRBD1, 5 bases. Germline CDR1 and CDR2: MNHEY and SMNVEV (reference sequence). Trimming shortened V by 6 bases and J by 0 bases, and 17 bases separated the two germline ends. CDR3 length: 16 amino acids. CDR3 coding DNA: TGTGCCAGCAGCCCCCTGGGGCCACCGGCTAACTATGGCTACACCTTC. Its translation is CASSPLGPPANYGYTF.

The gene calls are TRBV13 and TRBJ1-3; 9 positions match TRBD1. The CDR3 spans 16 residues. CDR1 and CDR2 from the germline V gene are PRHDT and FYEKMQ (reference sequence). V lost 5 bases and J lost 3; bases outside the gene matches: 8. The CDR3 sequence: CASSLRGDRVGNTIYF. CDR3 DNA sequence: TGTGCCAGCAGCCTCAGAGGGGACAGGGTTGGAAACACCATATATTTT. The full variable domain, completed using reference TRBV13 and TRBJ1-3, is AAGVIQSPRHLIKEKRETATLKCYPIPRHDTVYWYQQGPGQDPQFLISFYEKMQSDKGSIPDRFSAQQFSDYHSELNMSSLELGDSALYFCASSLRGDRVGNTIYFGEGSWLTVV.

The CDR3 DNA reads as TGTGCCAGCAGCCACCCCGGCCAAGGGGGTAGCGAGCAGTACTTC. This gives the protein CASSHPGQGGSEQYF. The chain is built from TRBV5-4 and TRBJ2-7; a possible D gene is TRBD1 (6 bases). Germline V CDR1 and CDR2: SGHNT, YYREEE (reference sequence). V lost 4 bases and J lost 6, with 20 bases in between. There are 15 residues in the CDR3.

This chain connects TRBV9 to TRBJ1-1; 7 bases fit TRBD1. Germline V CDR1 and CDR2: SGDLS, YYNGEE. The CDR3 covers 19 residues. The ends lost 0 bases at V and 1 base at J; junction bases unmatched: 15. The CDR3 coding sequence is TGTGCCAGCAGCGTAGCCACAGGGGACTTCCCCAGGGGGAACACTGAAGCTTTCTTT. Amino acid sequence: CASSVATGDFPRGNTEAFF.

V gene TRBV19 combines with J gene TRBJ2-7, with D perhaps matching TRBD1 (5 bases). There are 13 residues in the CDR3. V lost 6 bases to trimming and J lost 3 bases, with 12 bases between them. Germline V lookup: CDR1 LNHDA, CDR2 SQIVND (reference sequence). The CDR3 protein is CASSPTGNYEQYF. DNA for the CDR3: TGTGCCAGTAGCCCTACAGGTAACTACGAGCAGTACTTC.

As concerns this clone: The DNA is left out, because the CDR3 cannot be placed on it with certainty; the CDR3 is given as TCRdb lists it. CDR3: CASSILQGVYFGETQYF. This chain links TRBV7-9 with TRBJ2-5; no DNA check was done on the table's D call, TRBD1. Germline V gene sequence: CDR1 SEHNR, CDR2 FQNEAQ (reference sequence). The CDR3 spans 17 residues, counting both ends.

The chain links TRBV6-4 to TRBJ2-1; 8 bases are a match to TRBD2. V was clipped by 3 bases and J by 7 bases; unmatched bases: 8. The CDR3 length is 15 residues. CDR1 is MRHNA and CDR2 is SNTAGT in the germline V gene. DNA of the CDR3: TGTGCCAGCAGTGAGACTAGCGCCCCTGGGAATGAGCAGTTCTTC. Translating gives CASSETSAPGNEQFF.

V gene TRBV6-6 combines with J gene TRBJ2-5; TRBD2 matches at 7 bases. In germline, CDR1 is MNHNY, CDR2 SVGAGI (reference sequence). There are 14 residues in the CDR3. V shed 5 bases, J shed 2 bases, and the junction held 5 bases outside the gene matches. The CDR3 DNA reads TGTGCCAGCAGTACCGTGGGACTACAAGAGACCCAGTACTTC. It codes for CASSTVGLQETQYF.

The CDR3 DNA reads TGTGCCAGCAGCTTAGCGGAAGCGGGGATAGACACAGATACGCAGTATTTT. This translates into CASSLAEAGIDTDTQYF. The chain recombines TRBV7-9 with TRBJ2-3; 7 bases line up with TRBD2. The CDR3 spans 17 residues. The germline V gene has CDR1 SEHNR and CDR2 FQNEAQ (reference sequence). V trimming: 0 bases; J trimming: 2 bases; junction bases outside the gene matches: 8.

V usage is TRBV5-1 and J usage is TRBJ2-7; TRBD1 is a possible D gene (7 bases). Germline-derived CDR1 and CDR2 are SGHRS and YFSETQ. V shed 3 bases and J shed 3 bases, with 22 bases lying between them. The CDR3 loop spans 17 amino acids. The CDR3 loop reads CASSSPGGQSFHYEQYF. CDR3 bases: TGCGCCAGCAGCTCCCCCGGGGGACAGAGCTTCCACTACGAGCAGTACTTC.

The CDR3 reads CASSHEGRGGYEQFF. The CDR3 bases are TGTGCCAGCAGCCACGAAGGGCGGGGGGGCTATGAGCAGTTCTTC. The chain links TRBV4-2 to TRBJ2-1, with TRBD2 identical over 9 bases. The CDR3 length is 15 residues. The trim removed 3 bases at V and 8 bases at J, leaving 8 bases unmatched. Germline CDR1 is LGHNA and CDR2 is YNFKEQ.

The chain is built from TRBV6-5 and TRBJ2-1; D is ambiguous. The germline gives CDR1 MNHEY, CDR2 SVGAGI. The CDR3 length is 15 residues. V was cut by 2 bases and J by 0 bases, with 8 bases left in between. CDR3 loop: CASSYGGSSYNEQFF. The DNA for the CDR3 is TGTGCCAGCAGTTACGGTGGTAGCTCCTACAATGAGCAGTTCTTC.

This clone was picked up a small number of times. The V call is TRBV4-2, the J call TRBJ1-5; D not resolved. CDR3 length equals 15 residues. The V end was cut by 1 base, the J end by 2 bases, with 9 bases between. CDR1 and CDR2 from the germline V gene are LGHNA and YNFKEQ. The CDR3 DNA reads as TGTGCCAGCAGCCAAGGAGTAGAGGGCAATCAGCCCCAGCATTTT. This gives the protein CASSQGVEGNQPQHF.

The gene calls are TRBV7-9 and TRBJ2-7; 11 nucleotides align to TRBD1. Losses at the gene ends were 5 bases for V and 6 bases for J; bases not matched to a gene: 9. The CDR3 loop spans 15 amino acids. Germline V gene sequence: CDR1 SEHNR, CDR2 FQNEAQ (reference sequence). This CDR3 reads CASSPEGTGGSEQYF. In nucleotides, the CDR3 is TGTGCCAGCAGCCCCGAGGGGACAGGGGGTTCCGAGCAGTACTTC.

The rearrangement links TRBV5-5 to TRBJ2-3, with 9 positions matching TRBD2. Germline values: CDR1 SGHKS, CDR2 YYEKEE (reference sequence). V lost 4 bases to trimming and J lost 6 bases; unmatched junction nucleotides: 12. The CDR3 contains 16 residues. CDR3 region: CASSPNLAGPRDTQYF. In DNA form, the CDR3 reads TGTGCCAGCAGCCCGAATCTAGCGGGACCTAGGGATACGCAGTATTTT.

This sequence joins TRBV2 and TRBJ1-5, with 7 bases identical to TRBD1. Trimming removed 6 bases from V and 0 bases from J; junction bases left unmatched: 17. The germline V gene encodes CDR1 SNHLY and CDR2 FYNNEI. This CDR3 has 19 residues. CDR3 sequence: CASSGSGQIPPYSNQPQHF. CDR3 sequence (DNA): TGTGCCAGCAGCGGGTCGGGACAGATCCCTCCGTATAGCAATCAGCCCCAGCATTTT.

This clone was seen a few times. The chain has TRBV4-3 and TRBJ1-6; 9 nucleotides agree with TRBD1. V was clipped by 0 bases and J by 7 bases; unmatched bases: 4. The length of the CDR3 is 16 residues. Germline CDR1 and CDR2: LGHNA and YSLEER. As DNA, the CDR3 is TGCGCCAGCAGCCAAGATGGGACAGGGCCGAATTCACCCCTCCACTTT. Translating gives CASSQDGTGPNSPLHF.

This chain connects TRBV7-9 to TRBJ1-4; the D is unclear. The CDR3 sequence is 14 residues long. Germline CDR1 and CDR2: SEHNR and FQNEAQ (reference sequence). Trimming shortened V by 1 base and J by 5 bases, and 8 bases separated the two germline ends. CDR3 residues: CASSLVVRNEKLFF. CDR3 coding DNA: TGTGCCAGCAGCTTAGTGGTCAGAAATGAAAAACTGTTTTTT.

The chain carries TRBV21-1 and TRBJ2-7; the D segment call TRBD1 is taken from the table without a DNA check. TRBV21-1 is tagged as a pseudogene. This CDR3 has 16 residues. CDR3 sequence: CASSTLRDSLTYEQYF. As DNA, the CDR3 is TGTGCCAGCAGCACCCTCCGGGACAGTTTAACCTACGAGCAGTACTTC.

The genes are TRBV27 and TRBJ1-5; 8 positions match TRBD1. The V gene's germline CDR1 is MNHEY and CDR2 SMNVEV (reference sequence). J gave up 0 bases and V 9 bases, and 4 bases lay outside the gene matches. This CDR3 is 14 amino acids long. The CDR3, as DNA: TGTGCCAGTGGGGACAGGACTAGCAATCAGCCCCAGCATTTT. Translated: CASGDRTSNQPQHF.

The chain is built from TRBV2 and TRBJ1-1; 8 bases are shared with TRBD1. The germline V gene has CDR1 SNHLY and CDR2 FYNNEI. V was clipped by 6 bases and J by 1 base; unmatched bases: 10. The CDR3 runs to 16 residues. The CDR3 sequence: CASRGNRDRRNTEAFF. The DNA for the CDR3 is TGTGCCAGCAGGGGAAACCGGGACAGGAGGAACACTGAAGCTTTCTTT.

The CDR3 nucleotides read TGTGCCAGCAGCGTAGAAGCAGGGCCCTACAATGAGCAGTTCTTC. Translation gives CASSVEAGPYNEQFF. The rearrangement joins TRBV9 to TRBJ2-1; TRBD1 is a possible D gene (5 bases). From germline, CDR1 is SGDLS and CDR2 YYNGEE. The CDR3 loop spans 15 amino acids. Trimming left V 0 bases short and J 2 bases short, with 9 bases between.

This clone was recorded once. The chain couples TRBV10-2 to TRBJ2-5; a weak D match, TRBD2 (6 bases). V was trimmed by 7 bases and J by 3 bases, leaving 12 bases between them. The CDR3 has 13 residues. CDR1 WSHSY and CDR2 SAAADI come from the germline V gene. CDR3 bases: TGCGCCAGCACCGGACTAACCGAAGAGACCCAGTACTTC. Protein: CASTGLTEETQYF.

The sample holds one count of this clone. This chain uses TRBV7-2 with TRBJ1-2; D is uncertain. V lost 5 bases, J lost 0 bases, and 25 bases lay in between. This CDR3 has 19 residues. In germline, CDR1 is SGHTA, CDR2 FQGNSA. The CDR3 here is CASSQTTKTGSSPNYGYTF. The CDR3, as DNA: TGTGCCAGCAGCCAAACGACCAAAACGGGGAGCAGCCCTAACTATGGCTACACCTTC.

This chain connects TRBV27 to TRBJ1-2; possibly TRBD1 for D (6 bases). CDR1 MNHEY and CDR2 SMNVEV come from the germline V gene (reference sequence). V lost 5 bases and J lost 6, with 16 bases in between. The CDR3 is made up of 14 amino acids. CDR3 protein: CASSVRGGGHGYTF. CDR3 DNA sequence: TGTGCCAGCAGTGTCAGGGGCGGGGGGCATGGCTACACCTTC.